This T cell receptor (beta chain) was recovered during a study of OX40 agonist ivuxolimab in advanced cancers. General study results and limits: Clonal expansion was seen in CD4+ and CD8+ blood T cells by week 6 at 0.1 to 3.0 mg/kg. CD4+ T cells averaged fewer expanded clones than CD8+ T cells.

This CDR3 is 16 amino acids long. The V end was cut by 4 bases, the J end by 3 bases, with 19 bases between. The germline V gene has CDR1 SGHAT and CDR2 FQDESV (reference sequence). On this clone: Its antigen is currently unknown.

The repertoire was sequenced with immunoSEQ multiplex PCR; TCRdb's copy has only in-frame clones and lacks some. The table lists roughly 71,000 clones, 75% to 90% of them singletons. The sequences come from CD4+ or CD8+ T cells sorted from blood, collected in a trial of the OX40 agonist ivuxolimab. The TCR originated in an adult with an advanced solid tumor such as melanoma, head and neck, liver or kidney cancer. V and J are TRBV11-1 and TRBJ2-7, with D perhaps TRBD2 (6 bases). CDR3 nucleotide sequence: TGTGCCAGCAGCTATCAGTCGATGGGAGGAAACTACGAGCAGTACTTC. Translation gives CASSYQSMGGNYEQYF.